This is a list of T cell receptor beta chains from one sample in a study of cytomegalovirus exposure and HLA in healthy donors. Assay used: immunoSEQ multiplex PCR; TCRdb lists only in-frame clones, some missing. The data contain over 150,000 clones, 70% to 80% of them singletons. Source material: PBMCs. The receptors come from a woman between 40 and 50 years old in good health and CMV-seronegative. Both conserved end residues are part of each CDR3.

>TRBJ2-7|TRBV20-1
CSAGSWDEQYF
>TRBJ1-3|TRBV6-5
CASSRRGTGGNTIYF
>TRBJ2-7|TRBV7-9
CASSSQGYEQYF
>TRBJ2-7|TRBV5-1
CASSFSGASAYEQYF
>TRBJ2-5|TRBV6-4
CASRGSPTSGQETQYF
>TRBJ2-7|TRBV13
CASSRRRGGSYEQYF
>TRBJ2-2|TRBV5-1
CASSLRPSGTTGELFF
>TRBJ2-7|TRBV5-1
CASSPGQGGGEQYF
>TRBJ2-2|TRBV6-5
CASRDRARTGELFF
>TRBJ2-3|TRBV28
CASSFAGQKTDTQYF
>TRBJ2-3|TRBV21-1
CASSKENRTSTDTQYF
>TRBJ2-7|TRBV11-3
CASSLVRTGPYEQYF
>TRBJ2-1|TRBV5-1
CASSLAAASSYNEQFF
>TRBJ2-3|TRBV5-6
CASSLAAGGPTDTQYF
>TRBJ2-1|TRBV7-7
CASSLILAGEQFF
>TRBJ2-3|TRBV10-3
CATGGDGRRGTDTQYF
>TRBJ2-3|TRBV7-2
CASSLAGSTVDTQYF
>TRBJ2-1|TRBV5-1
CASGLAGGGNEQFF
>TRBJ2-6|TRBV7-2
CASSSPGAGANVLTF
>TRBJ1-2|TRBV5-6
CASSSRGGFDYGYTF
>TRBJ1-1|TRBV7-6
CASSRSQGANTEAFF
>TRBJ2-7|TRBV9
CASSAHSGRDYEQYF
>TRBJ1-2|TRBV30
CAWRQDHGYTF
>TRBJ2-7|TRBV5-1
CASSPTPTGTDYEQYF
>TRBJ1-1|TRBV29-1
CSGIRGMSTEAFF
>TRBJ2-7|TRBV15
CATSRDGVQQYF